The 14 T cell receptor beta chains below all came from one sample that was sequenced in a study of Ad26.COV2.S vaccination and SARS-CoV-2 variants. Clones were sequenced by immunoSEQ multiplex PCR, and TCRdb holds only the in-frame ones, with some missing. Among 300,000 to 400,000 clones, about 90% were seen once, and the ten largest hold about 5%. Treatment defined: roughly 20 received Ad26.COV2.S at low or high dose, single or two shots; about 5 received placebo; per-sample allocation not given. Samples analyzed were those drawn on day 63 after the first vaccine or placebo injection. The sequencing used peripheral blood, collected in a trial of Ad26.COV2.S vaccine versus placebo. Receptor source: a person between 18 and 65 years old who received the Ad26.COV2.S COVID-19 vaccine or a placebo.

The V call is TRBV30, the J call TRBJ2-5, with D uncertain. Trimming took 0 bases from V and 5 from J, leaving 4 bases between them. Germline lookup yields CDR1 GTSNPN and CDR2 SVGIG (reference sequence). The CDR3 is made up of 11 amino acids. CDR3 loop: CAWSVQETQYF. CDR3 in DNA: TGTGCCTGGAGTGTACAGGAGACCCAGTACTTC. The variable domain in full, completed from reference TRBV30 and TRBJ2-5, reads SQTIHQWPATLVQPVGSPLSLECTVEGTSNPNLYWYRQAAGRGLQLLFYSVGIGQISSEVPQNLSASRPQDRQFILSSKKLLLSDSGFYLCAWSVQETQYFGPGTRLLVL.

The V gene is TRBV7-3, the J gene TRBJ2-3; D uncertain. The CDR3 runs to 13 residues. Trimming cost V 8 bases and J 2 bases, with 11 bases left between them. Per the germline V gene, CDR1 is SGHTA and CDR2 is FQGTGA. The CDR3 region has the DNA TGTGCCAGCGCAAGGACGGTCACAGATACGCAGTATTTT. This sequence encodes CASARTVTDTQYF.

This clone was detected a few times. The genes are TRBV28 and TRBJ1-5; D not resolved. This CDR3 comprises 11 residues. V dropped 3 bases and J dropped 8 bases, with 5 bases sitting between them. CDR1 and CDR2 from the germline V gene are MDHEN and SYDVKM. The DNA for the CDR3 is TGTGCCAGCAGTTTCTCGGAGCCCCAGCATTTT. This encodes CASSFSEPQHF.

This chain joins TRBV7-9 and TRBJ2-6; D unresolved. The V end lost 7 bases, the J end lost 2 bases, and 15 bases lay between the germline ends. This CDR3 is 16 amino acids long. Germline values: CDR1 SEHNR, CDR2 FQNEAQ (reference sequence). CDR3 nucleotide sequence: TGTGCCAGCACCTCAGGCTATCTGGCTGGGGCCAACGTCCTGACTTTC. This gives the protein CASTSGYLAGANVLTF.

The chain carries TRBV7-2 and TRBJ1-1; D is unresolved. V dropped 2 bases and J dropped 5 bases, with 12 bases sitting between them. The germline gives CDR1 SGHTA, CDR2 FQGNSA. CDR3 length: 14 residues. CDR3 residues: CASSLTGFRTEAFF. The CDR3 DNA sequence: TGTGCCAGCAGCTTAACGGGGTTTCGTACTGAAGCTTTCTTT.

This chain links TRBV9 with TRBJ2-2; no definite D call. Germline CDR1 SGDLS, CDR2 YYNGEE. V lost 4 bases to trimming and J lost 1 base, with 5 bases between them. CDR3 length: 13 amino acids. The CDR3 DNA reads as TGTGCCAGCAGCCCACAGAACACCGGGGAGCTGTTTTTT. It codes for CASSPQNTGELFF.

The chain recombines TRBV9 with TRBJ2-7; D is ambiguous. CDR1 is SGDLS, CDR2 YYNGEE, per germline. The CDR3 covers 15 residues. V dropped 0 bases and J dropped 3 bases, with 13 bases sitting between them. In DNA, the CDR3 is TGTGCCAGCAGCGTAGGGCCTACCGAAAACTACGAGCAGTACGTC. This translates into CASSVGPTENYEQYV.

This rearrangement joins TRBV28 to TRBJ2-7; unclear D gene. Germline values: CDR1 MDHEN, CDR2 SYDVKM. V lost 2 bases and J 0 bases, leaving 20 bases between the germline ends. The CDR3 sequence is 18 residues long. CDR3 residues: CASSLSSRSHLSSYEQYV. The CDR3, as DNA: TGTGCCAGCAGTTTAAGTTCCAGGTCTCACCTTAGCTCCTACGAGCAGTACGTC.

The chain couples TRBV27 to TRBJ1-2; TRBD1 might be the D (5 bases). Germline assignment: CDR1 MNHEY and CDR2 SMNVEV (reference sequence). V lost 6 bases and J lost 5, with 10 bases in between. The CDR3 extends over 12 amino acids. CDR3 DNA sequence: TGTGCCAGCAGACCTCCAGGGTATGGCTACACCTTC. It encodes CASRPPGYGYTF.

This sequence joins TRBV3-1 (or the pseudogene TRBV3-2) and TRBJ1-4; 7 bases fit TRBD1. From germline, CDR1 is LGHDT and CDR2 YNNKEL (reference sequence). The CDR3 consists of 15 residues. V lost 5 bases to trimming and J lost 3 bases; unmatched junction nucleotides: 6. Here the CDR3 reads CASSFYRGANEKLFF. CDR3 coding DNA: TGTGCCAGCAGCTTCTACAGGGGTGCTAATGAAAAACTGTTTTTT.

The rearrangement links TRBV30 to TRBJ1-6, with D perhaps TRBD1 (5 bases). The CDR3 runs 13 residues. Germline V gene data show CDR1 as GTSNPN and CDR2 as SVGIG (reference sequence). Trimming removed 2 bases from V and 9 bases from J, with 11 bases in between. CDR3 DNA: TGTGCCTGGAGTCAAGGAGGGGCTTCACCCCTCCACTTT. This gives the protein CAWSQGGASPLHF.

This clone was detected only once. Other DNA sequences of this sample code for an identical CDR3. In nucleotides, the CDR3 is TGTGCCAGCAGTTCGGGACAGGGCTTCTATAATTCACCCCTCCACTTT. It yields the protein CASSSGQGFYNSPLHF. This chain joins TRBV7-9 and TRBJ1-6; 9 bases fit TRBD1. J was trimmed by 3 bases and V by 6 bases; bases with no gene match: 6. Germline V gene sequence: CDR1 SEHNR, CDR2 FQNEAQ (reference sequence). The CDR3 spans 16 residues.

The chain recombines TRBV24-1 with TRBJ2-1; 9 bases map to TRBD1. Germline V gene data show CDR1 as KGHDR and CDR2 as SFDVKD. The CDR3 consists of 15 residues. V gave up 5 bases and J gave up 6 bases; unmatched junction bases: 7. The CDR3 spells CATSGGTGSVNEQFF. The DNA of the CDR3 is TGTGCCACCAGTGGGGGGACAGGGTCTGTCAATGAGCAGTTCTTC.

This clone came up once. The chain couples TRBV14 to TRBJ2-7; TRBD2 aligns across 9 bases. Germline V lookup: CDR1 SGHDN, CDR2 FVKESK. V lost 4 bases to trimming and J lost 6 bases; unmatched junction nucleotides: 4. The CDR3 contains 13 residues. The CDR3 reads CASSPQGLAEQYV. CDR3 DNA: TGTGCCAGCAGCCCCCAGGGACTAGCCGAGCAGTACGTC.